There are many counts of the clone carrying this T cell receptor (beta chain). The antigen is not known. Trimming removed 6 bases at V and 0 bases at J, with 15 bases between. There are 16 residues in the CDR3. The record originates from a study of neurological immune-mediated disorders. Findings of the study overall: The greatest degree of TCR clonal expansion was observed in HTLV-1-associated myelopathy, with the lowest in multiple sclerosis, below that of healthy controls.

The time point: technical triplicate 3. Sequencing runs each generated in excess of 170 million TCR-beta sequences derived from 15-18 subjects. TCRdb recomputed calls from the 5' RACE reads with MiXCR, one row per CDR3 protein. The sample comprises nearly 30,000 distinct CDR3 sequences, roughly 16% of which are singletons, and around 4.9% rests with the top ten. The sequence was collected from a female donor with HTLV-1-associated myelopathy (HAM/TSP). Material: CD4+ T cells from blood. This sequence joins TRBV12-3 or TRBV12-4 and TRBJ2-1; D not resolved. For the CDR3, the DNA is TGTGCCAGCAGCCTCCAGGTTCAGAGCTCCTACAATGAGCAGTTCTTC. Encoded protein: CASSLQVQSSYNEQFF.